The 16 T cell receptor beta chains reported below all come from one sample, sequenced in a study of shared clonotypes between healthy human individuals. Measured with immunoSEQ multiplex PCR; TCRdb has only the in-frame clones, and not every one. The repertoire holds millions of clones, with about 92% as singletons. The naive CD8 subset, CD45RO-negative cells positively selected for CCR7, excluded terminally differentiated effector memory CD45RA+ cells. Sample: naive CD8+ T cells from PBMCs. The source is a man younger than 30 in good health. Some clones in this sample may be carry-over from other donors' samples.

Comment on this clone: This CDR3 is also generated by other DNA sequences in the sample. V usage is TRBV9 and J usage is TRBJ2-3, with 9 bases identical to TRBD2. Looked up from germline, CDR1 is SGDLS and CDR2 is YYNGEE. With 0 bases clipped from V and 2 bases from J, the junction kept 4 bases outside the gene matches. The CDR3 is 16 residues long. The CDR3 reads CASSVVPSGTTDTQYF. CDR3 DNA sequence: TGTGCCAGCAGCGTAGTCCCTAGCGGGACCACAGATACGCAGTATTTT.

The V gene is TRBV28, the J gene TRBJ1-5, with a tentative D call TRBD1 (5 bases). Germline V gene lookup returns CDR1 MDHEN and CDR2 SYDVKM. V dropped 4 bases and J dropped 0 bases, with 22 bases sitting between them. The CDR3 totals 19 residues. CDR3: CASSSERGVTDYSNQPQHF. CDR3 sequence (DNA): TGTGCCAGCAGTTCCGAGAGAGGGGTCACTGACTATAGCAATCAGCCCCAGCATTTT.

V is TRBV5-1 and J is TRBJ2-3, with D perhaps matching TRBD1 (5 bases). The germline V and J ends were trimmed by 5 bases and 3 bases, with 10 bases remaining between them. The length of the CDR3 is 13 residues. Germline lookup yields CDR1 SGHRS and CDR2 YFSETQ. CDR3 sequence: CASRLRTTDTQYF. The CDR3 coding sequence is TGCGCCAGCAGGTTACGGACAACAGATACGCAGTATTTT.

As for this clone: This same CDR3 is encoded by further DNA sequences in the sample. V gene TRBV27 combines with J gene TRBJ2-7; unclear D gene. From germline, CDR1 is MNHEY and CDR2 SMNVEV (reference sequence). The CDR3 spans 12 residues. Between the trimmed V and J ends, which lost 4 bases and 3 bases, there was a span of 7 bases. Here the CDR3 DNA reads TGTGCCAGCAGTTCCACGGGCTACGAGCAGTACTTC. It codes for CASSSTGYEQYF.

This clone has a single count. The chain employs TRBV6-1 and TRBJ2-2; no clear D gene. Trimming pared 7 bases from V and 6 bases from J, leaving 18 bases between. The CDR3 is 15 residues long. Germline CDR1 is MNHNS and CDR2 is SASEGT. DNA for the CDR3: TGTGCCAGCACAGAACGCCCTAGTGGAGCCGGGGAGCTGTTTTTT. This translates into CASTERPSGAGELFF.

For the CDR3, the DNA is TGTGCCAGCAGTTCTAAAAGGACAGGGTTGGAGACCCAGTACTTC. Encoded protein: CASSSKRTGLETQYF. J is TRBJ2-5 and V is TRBV27, with 8 bases fitting TRBD1. Germline trimming cut 4 bases from V and 5 bases from J; bases unmatched to any gene: 9. Germline CDR1 MNHEY, CDR2 SMNVEV (reference sequence). This CDR3 spans 15 amino acids.

The chain couples TRBV7-9 to TRBJ2-5; D is unresolved. V dropped 5 bases and J dropped 3 bases, with 7 bases sitting between them. This CDR3 is 12 amino acids long. Germline V lookup: CDR1 SEHNR, CDR2 FQNEAQ (reference sequence). The CDR3 DNA reads TGTGCCAGCAGCAAAATTGAAGAGACCCAGTACTTC. Its translation is CASSKIEETQYF.

In the case of this clone: The sample has other DNA sequences that encode this CDR3 too. The chain links TRBV9 to TRBJ2-7; TRBD2 aligns across 8 bases. With 0 bases clipped from V and 3 bases from J, the junction kept 2 bases outside the gene matches. The CDR3 is 14 amino acids. From germline, CDR1 is SGDLS and CDR2 YYNGEE. The DNA for the CDR3 is TGTGCCAGCAGCGTAGGTACTAGCGGCTACGAGCAGTACTTC. This codes for CASSVGTSGYEQYF.

The chain has TRBV9 and TRBJ1-1, with D hard to call. The germline V gene encodes CDR1 SGDLS and CDR2 YYNGEE. This CDR3 region has 14 residues. The germline V and J ends were trimmed by 3 bases and 0 bases, with 9 bases remaining between them. CDR3 in amino acids: CASSARTVNTEAFF. CDR3 coding DNA: TGTGCCAGCAGCGCAAGAACGGTGAACACTGAAGCTTTCTTT. The full variable domain, with the rest looked up from reference TRBV9 and TRBJ1-1, is DSGVTQTPKHLITATGQRVTLRCSPRSGDLSVYWYQQSLDQGLQFLIQYYNGEERAKGNILERFSAQQFPDLHSELNLSSLELGDSALYFCASSARTVNTEAFFGQGTRLTVV.

The rearrangement joins TRBV29-1 to TRBJ1-1; D may be TRBD1 (6 bases). There are 19 residues in the CDR3. Trimming removed 4 bases from V and 4 bases from J, with 31 bases in between. Germline V gives CDR1 SQVTM, CDR2 ANQGSEA. CDR3: CSVVGVRMGGGTRGTEAFF. In DNA, the CDR3 is TGCAGCGTTGTCGGTGTCAGAATGGGGGGCGGGACAAGGGGCACTGAAGCTTTCTTT.

This chain uses TRBV27 with TRBJ1-5; 7 bases fit TRBD1. The CDR3 runs to 15 residues. The J segment lost 6 bases and the V segment lost 5 bases, leaving 10 bases of the junction unmatched. CDR1 and CDR2 from the germline V gene are MNHEY and SMNVEV (reference sequence). The CDR3 spells CASSGGGTVTQPQHF. In DNA form, the CDR3 reads TGTGCCAGCAGTGGGGGAGGGACAGTGACTCAGCCCCAGCATTTT.

This clone has more than one count but fewer than ten. The chain uses TRBV10-1 and TRBJ2-7; tentative D call: TRBD1 (5 bases). V was clipped by 5 bases and J by 5 bases, with 13 bases between them. The CDR3 loop spans 13 amino acids. CDR1 is WNHNN and CDR2 is SYGVQD in the germline V gene (reference sequence). CDR3 sequence reads: CASSPRGFHEQYF. Written as DNA, the CDR3 is TGCGCCAGCAGTCCAAGGGGTTTCCACGAGCAGTACTTC.

CDR3 sequence reads: CASTLRLATGSYNEQFF. The CDR3 region has the DNA TGCGCCAGCACCCTCCGTCTCGCGACAGGGTCCTACAATGAGCAGTTCTTC. V gene TRBV4-1 combines with J gene TRBJ2-1, with 7 positions matching TRBD1. The CDR3 sequence is 17 residues long. Germline-derived CDR1 and CDR2 are MGHRA and YSYEKL. V shed 7 bases, J shed 1 base, and the junction held 13 bases outside the gene matches.

The chain is built from TRBV15 and TRBJ1-2, with 7 nucleotides matching TRBD1. CDR3 length: 18 amino acids. The ends lost 5 bases at V and 1 base at J; junction bases unmatched: 16. The germline V gene has CDR1 LNHNV and CDR2 YYDKDF (reference sequence). CDR3 loop: CATSLPSSLRGDNYGYTF. DNA for the CDR3: TGTGCCACCAGCCTCCCGTCGTCGCTCAGGGGGGATAACTATGGCTACACCTTC.

The V gene is TRBV4-3, the J gene TRBJ2-7; tentative D call: TRBD2 (5 bases). Trimming took off 0 bases at V and 3 bases at J, with 12 bases between the two ends. The CDR3 totals 15 residues. Germline CDR1 is LGHNA and CDR2 is YSLEER. CDR3: CASSQEWAGGYEQYF. CDR3 nucleotides: TGCGCCAGCAGCCAAGAGTGGGCAGGAGGCTACGAGCAGTACTTC.

V and J are TRBV11-3 and TRBJ2-1; no clear D. CDR3 length equals 17 residues. V was clipped by 0 bases and J by 4 bases, with 16 bases between them. CDR1 is SGHNT and CDR2 is YENEEA in the germline V gene. The CDR3 DNA is TGTGCCAGCAGCTTAGACCTTCACGATGAGATTTACAATGAGCAGTTCTTC. Translating it yields CASSLDLHDEIYNEQFF.